This T cell receptor (beta chain) stems from a study of T cell responses to AZD1222 COVID-19 vaccine. The repertoire was sequenced with immunoSEQ multiplex PCR; TCRdb's copy has only in-frame clones and lacks some. The sample contains 100,000 or so clones, 92% of which appear only once. This CDR3 has 14 residues. V shed 1 base, J shed 6 bases, and the junction held 6 bases outside the gene matches. Germline lookup yields CDR1 MGHRA and CDR2 YSYEKL. The source of this sequence is an adult in good health. The rearrangement joins TRBV4-1 to TRBJ2-7; TRBD1 matches 7 bases. Material: peripheral blood, obtained on day 0 of AZD1222 vaccination. In DNA form, the CDR3 reads TGCGCCAGCAGCCAAGGATTAAGGGGGCCCGAGCAGTACTTC. Protein sequence: CASSQGLRGPEQYF.